A selection of T cell receptor beta chains follows, all from one sample in a study of blood T cell repertoires in COVID-19. The data were produced by immunoSEQ multiplex PCR, yet TCRdb's version contains in-frame clones alone and is incomplete. The data contain under 130,000 clones, roughly 90% of them singletons. Source material: peripheral blood. The receptors were gathered from a woman aged 55-70 years with acute or convalescent COVID-19. Both conserved end residues are part of each CDR3. D genes are given only for firm matches. Clone size, where shown, is once, few, many, or a class for clones that have expanded.

j_call	clone_size	v_call	d_call	cdr3_aa	cdr3_nt
TRBJ1-2	-	TRBV9	-	CASSGGDGSGGYTF	TGTGCCAGCAGCGGGGGAGACGGCTCGGGCGGCTACACCTTC
TRBJ1-2	-	TRBV5-1	TRBD1	CASSQLSLGQGLAGYTF	TGCGCCAGCAGCCAATTATCCCTTGGACAGGGGTTAGCTGGCTACACCTTC
TRBJ1-3	-	TRBV28	-	CASIAPGAGNTIYF	TGTGCCAGCATTGCCCCCGGAGCTGGAAACACCATATATTTT
TRBJ1-1	-	TRBV15	-	CATSRDRGNTEAFF	TGTGCCACCAGCAGAGACAGGGGTAACACTGAAGCTTTCTTT
TRBJ1-2	-	TRBV28	TRBD1	CASSSPDRGLRGYTF	TGTGCCAGCAGTTCCCCGGACAGGGGGCTTCGGGGCTACACCTTC
TRBJ2-1	once	TRBV27	-	CASSSLVFNEQFF	TGTGCCAGCAGTTCCCTAGTGTTCAATGAGCAGTTCTTC
TRBJ2-1	once	TRBV28	TRBD1	CASSLGGQGGDEQFF	TGTGCCAGCAGTTTAGGGGGACAGGGAGGCGATGAGCAGTTCTTC
TRBJ1-5	-	TRBV5-5	-	CASSLARVGGNQPQHF	TGTGCCAGCAGCTTGGCGAGGGTGGGTGGCAATCAGCCCCAGCATTTT
TRBJ1-1	-	TRBV19	-	CASSIEGGFGTEAFF	TGTGCCAGTAGTATAGAGGGGGGTTTTGGCACTGAAGCTTTCTTT
TRBJ2-1	-	TRBV29-1	-	CSVRDAGAHTVNSYNEQFF	TGCAGCGTTAGGGATGCGGGGGCGCATACGGTCAACTCCTACAATGAGCAGTTCTTC
TRBJ1-3	few	TRBV3-1/TRBV3-2	-	CASSQVGGAPGNTIYF	TGTGCCAGCAGCCAAGTTGGGGGGGCCCCTGGAAACACCATATATTTT
TRBJ1-4	-	TRBV19	-	CASSRPGLRTEKLFF	TGTGCCAGTAGTAGACCGGGACTGAGGACTGAAAAACTGTTTTTT
TRBJ2-1	-	TRBV10-3	TRBD2	CASRASGTHNEQFF	TGTGCCAGCAGAGCTAGCGGGACCCACAATGAGCAGTTCTTC
TRBJ2-2	-	TRBV12-3/TRBV12-4	-	CASNTGVTGELFF	TGTGCCAGCAATACAGGTGTCACCGGGGAGCTGTTTTTT
TRBJ2-2	-	TRBV5-1	-	CASSLVPGSGTTGELFF	TGCGCCAGCAGCTTGGTCCCGGGTTCCGGAACGACCGGGGAGCTGTTTTTT
TRBJ2-1	once	TRBV28	-	CASSTEAPRGEQFF	TGTGCCAGCAGTACAGAGGCCCCTAGGGGTGAGCAGTTCTTC
TRBJ2-7	-	TRBV6-5	TRBD1	CASTLERAGGGEQYF	TGTGCCAGCACCCTAGAGAGGGCAGGGGGTGGCGAGCAGTACTTC
TRBJ1-2	-	TRBV29-1	-	CSVEDRFYGYTF	TGCAGCGTTGAAGACAGGTTCTATGGCTACACCTTC
TRBJ1-1	few	TRBV7-3	TRBD1	CASSSTGGNTEAFF	TGTGCCAGCAGCTCTACAGGGGGGAACACTGAAGCTTTCTTT
TRBJ2-3	-	TRBV2	-	CASSWSGHTDTQYF	TGTGCCAGCAGCTGGTCGGGACACACAGATACGCAGTATTTT
TRBJ2-5	-	TRBV6-1	-	CASSENSGGYETQYF	TGTGCCAGCAGTGAAAATTCGGGGGGCTACGAGACCCAGTACTTC
TRBJ2-1	-	TRBV19	-	CASGDEFGSYNEQFF	TGTGCCAGTGGAGATGAGTTCGGGTCGTACAATGAGCAGTTCTTC
TRBJ1-2	-	TRBV29-1	TRBD1	CSVDRGGGYTF	TGCAGCGTAGACAGGGGAGGTGGCTACACCTTC
TRBJ2-3	-	TRBV19	TRBD2	CASSPGLASVDTQYF	TGTGCCAGTAGTCCCGGACTAGCTAGCGTAGATACGCAGTATTTT
TRBJ2-1	-	TRBV5-1	-	CASSLRQGSYNEQFF	TGCGCCAGCAGCTTGAGGCAGGGCTCCTACAATGAGCAGTTCTTC
TRBJ1-6	-	TRBV5-1	TRBD1	CASSLTGTGGVGSPLHF	TGCGCCAGCAGCCTAACCGGGACAGGGGGCGTCGGTTCACCCCTCCACTTT
TRBJ2-1	-	TRBV15	TRBD2	CATSRGTSASSYNEQFF	TGTGCCACCAGCAGGGGGACTAGCGCGAGCTCCTACAATGAGCAGTTCTTC
TRBJ2-2	few	TRBV5-1	-	CASSLTGENTGELFF	TGCGCCAGCAGCTTGACGGGGGAGAACACCGGGGAGCTGTTTTTT
TRBJ2-1	-	TRBV7-9	TRBD2	CASSPSGRPNNEQFF	TGTGCCAGCAGCCCGAGCGGGAGACCGAACAATGAGCAGTTCTTC
TRBJ1-2	once	TRBV25-1	-	CASSEWQGNGYTF	TGTGCCAGCAGTGAATGGCAGGGGAATGGCTACACCTTC
TRBJ2-7	-	TRBV4-2	-	CASSQETGTAKREQYF	TGTGCCAGCAGCCAAGAGACCGGGACTGCCAAGAGGGAGCAGTACTTC
TRBJ1-2	once	TRBV29-1	-	CSVTPQAGYGYTF	TGCAGCGTCACCCCCCAGGCGGGCTATGGCTACACCTTC